This TCR beta chain was observed in a study of cytomegalovirus exposure and HLA in healthy donors. Primers included in the PCR were 60 Vbeta and 13 Jbeta primers. Using immunoSEQ multiplex PCR, the repertoire was profiled, and TCRdb retains in-frame clones only, with some absent. Of about 190,000 clones in the sample, 77% were seen once. With 6 bases removed from V and 6 bases from J, the gap between germline ends came to 14 bases. The CDR3 is 13 residues long. Germline V gene lookup returns CDR1 SQVTM and CDR2 ANQGSEA. V and J are TRBV29-1 and TRBJ2-2; TRBD2 is a possible D gene (6 bases). The sample was PBMCs. This TCR derives from a woman aged 25 to 39 in good health and CMV-seropositive. The CDR3 coding sequence is TGCAGCGTGGGGGGTAGGGCGGCCGGGGAGCTGTTTTTT. Translated, it gives CSVGGRAAGELFF.